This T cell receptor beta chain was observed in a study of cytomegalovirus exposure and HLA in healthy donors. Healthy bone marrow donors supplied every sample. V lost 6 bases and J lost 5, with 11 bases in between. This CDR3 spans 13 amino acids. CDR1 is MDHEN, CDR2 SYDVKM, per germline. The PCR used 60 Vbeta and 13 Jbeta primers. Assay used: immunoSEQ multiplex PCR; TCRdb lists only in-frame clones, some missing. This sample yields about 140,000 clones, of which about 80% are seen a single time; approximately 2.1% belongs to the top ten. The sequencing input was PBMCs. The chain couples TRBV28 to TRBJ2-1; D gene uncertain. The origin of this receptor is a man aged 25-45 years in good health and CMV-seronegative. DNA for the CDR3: TGTGCCAGCAGCGTCACACGTAACAATGAGCAGTTCTTC. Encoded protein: CASSVTRNNEQFF.